These 14 T cell receptor beta chains came from one sample sequenced in a study of cytomegalovirus exposure and HLA in healthy donors. PCR primers comprised 60 Vbeta and 13 Jbeta primers. Only in-frame clones appear in the TCRdb table, and some are missing; sequencing was by immunoSEQ multiplex PCR. This table has roughly 89,000 clones, under 80% appearing once. Source material: PBMCs. The receptors were sampled from a man aged 30-40 years in good health and CMV-seropositive.

The rearrangement joins TRBV19 to TRBJ1-2; 7 positions match TRBD1. Germline V gene sequence: CDR1 LNHDA, CDR2 SQIVND (reference sequence). J lost 7 bases, V lost 3 bases, and 11 bases had no gene match. This CDR3 spans 15 amino acids. The CDR3, as DNA: TGTGCCAGTAGTATTAGGCGGCAGGGGGTTCGTGGCTACACCTTC. This encodes CASSIRRQGVRGYTF.

This clone was seen repeatedly, ten times or more. V usage is TRBV5-4 and J usage is TRBJ2-1; D possibly corresponds to TRBD2 (6 bases). The CDR3 has 12 residues. The V end lost 7 bases, the J end lost 8 bases, and 13 bases lay between the germline ends. CDR1 and CDR2 from the germline V gene are SGHNT and YYREEE (reference sequence). The CDR3 nucleotides read TGTGCCAGCTGCGCCTGGGGGGATGAGCAGTTCTTC. As protein: CASCAWGDEQFF.

V usage is TRBV5-1 and J usage is TRBJ1-1; TRBD1 agrees at 9 bases. The CDR3 consists of 15 residues. Germline V gene data show CDR1 as SGHRS and CDR2 as YFSETQ. The trim removed 0 bases at V and 2 bases at J, leaving 2 bases unmatched. The CDR3: CASSLGTGANTEAFF. The CDR3 DNA is TGCGCCAGCAGCTTGGGGACAGGGGCCAACACTGAAGCTTTCTTT.

The CDR3 loop is CASSLGQPTYEQYF. For the CDR3, the DNA is TGTGCCAGCAGCTTAGGGCAACCAACCTACGAGCAGTACTTC. This chain links TRBV7-9 with TRBJ2-7, with no clear D. This CDR3 comprises 14 residues. Germline lookup yields CDR1 SEHNR and CDR2 FQNEAQ (reference sequence). Deletions cut 1 base from V and 2 bases from J, with 9 bases between. Looking up the rest from reference TRBV7-9 and TRBJ2-7 gives the full variable domain: DTGVSQNPRHKITKRGQNVTFRCDPISEHNRLYWYRQTLGQGPEFLTYFQNEAQLEKSRLLSDRFSAERPKGSFSTLEIQRTEQGDSAMYLCASSLGQPTYEQYFGPGTRLTVT.

The chain links TRBV6-5 to TRBJ1-3, with TRBD1 identical over 10 bases. Trimming at V came to 2 bases and at J to 3 bases, leaving 4 bases not matched to a gene. CDR1 MNHEY and CDR2 SVGAGI come from the germline V gene. CDR3 length: 16 amino acids. The CDR3 nucleotides are TGTGCCAGCAGTTACCACGGACAGGGGGATGGAAACACCATATATTTT. This codes for CASSYHGQGDGNTIYF.

The V gene is TRBV4-2, the J gene TRBJ1-2, with D perhaps TRBD1 (5 bases). Germline CDR1 and CDR2: LGHNA and YNFKEQ. The CDR3 has 15 residues. Trimming took 0 bases from V and 2 from J, leaving 10 bases between them. CDR3 nucleotide sequence: TGTGCCAGCAGCCAAGATGGGGGGTTCAACTATGGCTACACCTTC. It encodes CASSQDGGFNYGYTF.

In the case of this clone: The sample carries other DNA sequences with the same CDR3. The CDR3 nucleotides are TGTGCCAGCAGCGTGAGCGGGATCTCCTACAATGAGCAGTTCTTC. It yields the protein CASSVSGISYNEQFF. V usage is TRBV9 and J usage is TRBJ2-1, with 7 nucleotides matching TRBD2. V trimming: 2 bases; J trimming: 0 bases; junction bases outside the gene matches: 2. The CDR3 totals 15 residues. Per germline, CDR1 SGDLS and CDR2 YYNGEE. The full variable domain, in which reference TRBV9 and TRBJ2-1 provide the parts outside the CDR3, is DSGVTQTPKHLITATGQRVTLRCSPRSGDLSVYWYQQSLDQGLQFLIQYYNGEERAKGNILERFSAQQFPDLHSELNLSSLELGDSALYFCASSVSGISYNEQFFGPGTRLTVL.

The table lists this clone with a few counts. The chain combines TRBV6-5 with TRBJ1-2; TRBD1 matches 7 bases. The CDR3 runs to 13 residues. The V gene end was trimmed by 2 bases and the J gene end by 8 bases; junction bases not matched to a gene: 5. Germline lookup yields CDR1 MNHEY and CDR2 SVGAGI. Written as DNA, the CDR3 is TGTGCCAGCAGTTACGAAGGGGGCCCCGGCTACACCTTC. Its protein product is CASSYEGGPGYTF.

This chain joins TRBV9 and TRBJ2-1, with D perhaps matching TRBD2 (6 bases). Germline values: CDR1 SGDLS, CDR2 YYNGEE. With 7 bases removed from V and 3 bases from J, the gap between germline ends came to 14 bases. This CDR3 has 14 residues. The CDR3 is CASGTLPGYNEQFF. Written as DNA, the CDR3 is TGTGCCAGCGGGACTTTGCCGGGCTACAATGAGCAGTTCTTC.

This clone was observed a single time. The chain joins TRBV18 to TRBJ1-5; D is perhaps TRBD1 (6 bases). Deletions cut 3 bases from V and 6 bases from J, with 9 bases between. The CDR3 has 13 residues. The germline V gene encodes CDR1 KGHSH and CDR2 LQKENI. CDR3 sequence reads: CASSPTGPQPQHF. The DNA of the CDR3 is TGTGCCAGCTCACCTACAGGGCCTCAGCCCCAGCATTTT.

This sequence joins TRBV15 and TRBJ2-5; 7 bases match TRBD1. Looked up from germline, CDR1 is LNHNV and CDR2 is YYDKDF (reference sequence). This CDR3 is 14 amino acids long. V lost 0 bases, J lost 2 bases, and 0 bases stayed unmatched. The CDR3 DNA sequence: TGTGCCACCAGCAGAGAGGGACAGCAAGAGACCCAGTACTTC. Its protein product is CATSREGQQETQYF.

As concerns this clone: Additional DNA sequences in this sample encode the identical CDR3. The chain employs TRBV7-2 and TRBJ2-7; no clear D. The CDR3 is 11 residues long. V lost 5 bases to trimming and J lost 2 bases, with 4 bases between them. Looked up from germline, CDR1 is SGHTA and CDR2 is FQGNSA. CDR3 sequence reads: CASSPAYEQYF. In DNA form, the CDR3 reads TGTGCCAGCAGCCCAGCCTACGAGCAGTACTTC.

The chain joins TRBV5-1 to TRBJ2-7; no clear D. Trimming took off 0 bases at V and 2 bases at J, with 12 bases between the two ends. The length of the CDR3 is 15 residues. Germline lookup yields CDR1 SGHRS and CDR2 YFSETQ. This CDR3 reads CASSLDPEPTYEQYF. In DNA form, the CDR3 reads TGCGCCAGCAGCTTGGATCCCGAACCTACCTACGAGCAGTACTTC.

This clone has only a few counts. The rearrangement uses TRBV4-1 and TRBJ1-4; possibly TRBD1 for D (6 bases). CDR1 is MGHRA, CDR2 YSYEKL, per germline. There are 15 residues in the CDR3. The V and J ends lost 4 bases and 7 bases respectively, with 16 bases between them. The chain's CDR3 is CASSPRQERGEKLFF. Here the CDR3 DNA reads TGCGCCAGCAGCCCCCGACAGGAGCGTGGTGAAAAACTGTTTTTT.